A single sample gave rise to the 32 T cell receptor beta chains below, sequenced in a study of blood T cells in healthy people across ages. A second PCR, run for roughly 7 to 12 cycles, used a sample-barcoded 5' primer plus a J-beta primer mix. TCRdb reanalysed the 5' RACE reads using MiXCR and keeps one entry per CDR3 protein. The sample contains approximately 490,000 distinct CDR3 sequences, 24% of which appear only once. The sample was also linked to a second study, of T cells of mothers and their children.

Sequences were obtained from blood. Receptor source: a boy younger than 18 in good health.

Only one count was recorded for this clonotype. For the CDR3, the DNA is TGTGCCAGCAGCTTAGTAGGGAGATCAGATACGCAGTATTTT. As protein: CASSLVGRSDTQYF. V usage is TRBV7-9 and J usage is TRBJ2-3, with D possibly TRBD2 on 5 matching bases. This CDR3 comprises 14 residues. The germline V gene has CDR1 SEHNR and CDR2 FQNEAQ (reference sequence). V dropped 1 base and J dropped 4 bases, with 9 bases sitting between them.

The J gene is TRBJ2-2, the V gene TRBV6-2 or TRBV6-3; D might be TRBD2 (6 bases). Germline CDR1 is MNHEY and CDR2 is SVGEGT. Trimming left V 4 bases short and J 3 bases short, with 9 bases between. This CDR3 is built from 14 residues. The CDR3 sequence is CASSSLAHTGELFF. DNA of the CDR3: TGTGCCAGCAGTTCACTAGCACACACCGGGGAGCTGTTTTTT.

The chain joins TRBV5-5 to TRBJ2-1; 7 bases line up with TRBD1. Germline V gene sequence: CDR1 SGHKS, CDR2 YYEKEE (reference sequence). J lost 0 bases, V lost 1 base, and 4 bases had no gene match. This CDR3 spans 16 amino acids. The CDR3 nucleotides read TGTGCCAGCAGCTTGCTGACAGGGAGCTCCTACAATGAGCAGTTCTTC. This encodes CASSLLTGSSYNEQFF.

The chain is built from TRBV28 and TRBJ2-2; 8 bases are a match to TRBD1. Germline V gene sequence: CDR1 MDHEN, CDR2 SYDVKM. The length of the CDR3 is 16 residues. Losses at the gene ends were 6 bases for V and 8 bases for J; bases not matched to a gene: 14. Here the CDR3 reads CASSPVGQGRSGELFF. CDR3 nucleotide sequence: TGTGCCAGCAGCCCTGTCGGACAGGGACGTTCAGGGGAGCTGTTTTTT. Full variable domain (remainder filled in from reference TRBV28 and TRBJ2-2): DVKVTQSSRYLVKRTGEKVFLECVQDMDHENMFWYRQDPGLGLRLIYFSYDVKMKEKGDIPEGYSVSREKKERFSLILESASTNQTSMYLCASSPVGQGRSGELFFGEGSRLTVL.

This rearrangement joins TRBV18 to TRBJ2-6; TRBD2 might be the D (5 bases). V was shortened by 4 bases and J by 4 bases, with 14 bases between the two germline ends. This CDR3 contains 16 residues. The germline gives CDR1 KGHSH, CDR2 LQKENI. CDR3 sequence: CASSLLEAAGANVLTF. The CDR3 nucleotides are TGTGCCAGCTCACTTTTGGAGGCCGCGGGGGCCAACGTCCTGACTTTC.

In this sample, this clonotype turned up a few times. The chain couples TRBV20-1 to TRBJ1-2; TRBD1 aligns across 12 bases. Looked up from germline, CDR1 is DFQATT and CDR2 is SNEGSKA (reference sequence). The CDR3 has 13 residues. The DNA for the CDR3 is TGCATCGCACCGGGACAGGGGGCAGGTGGCTACACCTTC. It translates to CIAPGQGAGGYTF.

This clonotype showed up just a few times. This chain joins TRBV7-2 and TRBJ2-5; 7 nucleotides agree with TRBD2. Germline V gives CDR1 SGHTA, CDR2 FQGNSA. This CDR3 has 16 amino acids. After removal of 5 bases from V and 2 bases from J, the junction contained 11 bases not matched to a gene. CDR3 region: CASSVLGRGTQETQYF. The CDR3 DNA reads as TGTGCCAGCAGCGTTTTGGGGAGGGGAACGCAAGAGACCCAGTACTTC.

CDR3 amino acids: CASSLATTNEKLFF. CDR3 sequence (DNA): TGTGCCAGCAGCCTCGCAACAACTAATGAAAAACTGTTTTTT. The chain links TRBV7-9 to TRBJ1-4; no clear D. Between the trimmed V and J ends, which lost 5 bases and 0 bases, there was a span of 7 bases. The CDR3 extends over 14 amino acids. Germline V gene lookup returns CDR1 SEHNR and CDR2 FQNEAQ (reference sequence).

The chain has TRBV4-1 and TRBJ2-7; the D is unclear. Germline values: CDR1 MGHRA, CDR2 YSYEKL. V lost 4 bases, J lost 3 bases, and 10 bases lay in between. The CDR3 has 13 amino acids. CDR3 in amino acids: CASSREPYYEQYF. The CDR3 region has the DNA TGCGCCAGCAGCCGGGAACCATACTACGAGCAGTACTTC.

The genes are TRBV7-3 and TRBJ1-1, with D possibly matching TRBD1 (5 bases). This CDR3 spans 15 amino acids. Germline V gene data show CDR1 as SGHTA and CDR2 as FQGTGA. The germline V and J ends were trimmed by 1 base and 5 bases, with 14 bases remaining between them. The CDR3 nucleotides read TGTGCCAGCAGCTTAATTCCGGGGCATTGGACTGAAGCTTTCTTT. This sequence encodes CASSLIPGHWTEAFF.

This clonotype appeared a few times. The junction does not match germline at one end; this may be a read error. The CDR3 protein is CSARDLTSGNEQFF. The CDR3 nucleotides read TGCAGTGCTAGAGATCTGACTAGCGGGAATGAACAGTTCTTC. The gene calls are TRBV20-1 and TRBJ2-5, with TRBD2 matching over 11 bases. The J call could be wrong; TRBJ2-1 is a better fit for the DNA end. This CDR3 contains 14 residues. The germline V gene has CDR1 DFQATT and CDR2 SNEGSKA (reference sequence).

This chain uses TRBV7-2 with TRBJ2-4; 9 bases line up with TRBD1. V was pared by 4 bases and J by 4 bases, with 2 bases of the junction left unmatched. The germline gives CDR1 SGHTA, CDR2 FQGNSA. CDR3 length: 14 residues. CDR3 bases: TGTGCCAGCAGCTCCGGGACAGGGAAAAACATTCAGTACTTC. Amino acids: CASSSGTGKNIQYF.

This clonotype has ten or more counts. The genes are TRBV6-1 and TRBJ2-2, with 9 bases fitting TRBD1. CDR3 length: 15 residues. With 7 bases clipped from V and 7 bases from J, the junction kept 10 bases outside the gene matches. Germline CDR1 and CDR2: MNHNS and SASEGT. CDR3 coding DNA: TGTGCCAGCATGGAGAGGACAGGGGTCGTCGGGGAGCTGTTTTTT. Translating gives CASMERTGVVGELFF.

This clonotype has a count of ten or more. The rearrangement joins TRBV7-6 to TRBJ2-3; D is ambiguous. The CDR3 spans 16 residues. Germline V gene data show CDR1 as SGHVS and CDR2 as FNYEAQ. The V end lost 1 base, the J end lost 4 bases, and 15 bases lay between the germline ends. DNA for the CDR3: TGTGCCAGCAGCTTAGGTACAGCCTATATTGCAGATACGCAGTATTTT. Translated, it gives CASSLGTAYIADTQYF.

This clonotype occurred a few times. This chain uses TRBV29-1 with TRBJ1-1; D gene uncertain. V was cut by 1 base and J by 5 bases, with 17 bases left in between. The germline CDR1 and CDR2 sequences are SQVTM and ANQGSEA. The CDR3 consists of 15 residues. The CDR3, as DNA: TGCAGCGTTGAAGGTGGCTTTGGGCGGGGAACTGAAGCTTTCTTT. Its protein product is CSVEGGFGRGTEAFF.

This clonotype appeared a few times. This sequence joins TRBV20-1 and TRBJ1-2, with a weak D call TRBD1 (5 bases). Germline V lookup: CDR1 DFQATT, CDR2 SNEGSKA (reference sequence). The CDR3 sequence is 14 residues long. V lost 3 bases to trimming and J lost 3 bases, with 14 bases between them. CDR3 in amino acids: CSARLRVSYYGYTF. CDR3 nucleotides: TGCAGTGCTAGGCTCAGGGTATCCTACTATGGCTACACCTTC.

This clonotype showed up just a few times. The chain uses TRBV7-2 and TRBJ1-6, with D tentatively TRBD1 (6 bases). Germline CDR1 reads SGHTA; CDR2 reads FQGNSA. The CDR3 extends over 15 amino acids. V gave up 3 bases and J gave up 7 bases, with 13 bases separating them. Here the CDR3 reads CASSFVSGENSPLHF. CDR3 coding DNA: TGTGCCAGCAGCTTCGTTTCAGGGGAGAATTCACCCCTCCACTTT.

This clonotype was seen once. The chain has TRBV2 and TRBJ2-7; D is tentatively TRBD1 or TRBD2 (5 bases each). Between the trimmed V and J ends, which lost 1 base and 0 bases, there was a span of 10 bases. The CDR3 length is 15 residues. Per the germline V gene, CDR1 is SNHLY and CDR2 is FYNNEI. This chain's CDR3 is CASSEGSGSSYEQYF. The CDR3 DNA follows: TGTGCCAGCAGTGAAGGGTCAGGGAGCTCCTACGAGCAGTACTTC.

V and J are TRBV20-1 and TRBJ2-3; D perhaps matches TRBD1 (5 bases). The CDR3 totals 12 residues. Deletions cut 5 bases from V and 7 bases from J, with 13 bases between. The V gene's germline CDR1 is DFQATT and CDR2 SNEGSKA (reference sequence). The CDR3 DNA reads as TGCAGTGCTGTGTCCCAGGGTTATACGCAGTATTTT. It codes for CSAVSQGYTQYF.

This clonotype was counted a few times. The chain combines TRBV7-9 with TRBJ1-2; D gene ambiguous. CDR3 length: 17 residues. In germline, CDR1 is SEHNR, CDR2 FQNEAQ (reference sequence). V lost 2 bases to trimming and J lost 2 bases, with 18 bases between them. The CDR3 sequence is CASSLKDRGNDNYGYTF. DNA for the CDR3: TGTGCCAGCAGCTTAAAAGACCGCGGCAACGACAACTATGGCTACACCTTC.

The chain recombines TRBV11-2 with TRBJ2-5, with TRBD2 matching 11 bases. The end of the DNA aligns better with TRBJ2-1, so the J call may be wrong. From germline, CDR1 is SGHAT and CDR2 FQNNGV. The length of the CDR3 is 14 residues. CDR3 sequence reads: CASSFTSGGNEQFF. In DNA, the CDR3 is TGTGCCAGCAGCTTTACTAGCGGGGGTAATGAGCAGTTCTTC.

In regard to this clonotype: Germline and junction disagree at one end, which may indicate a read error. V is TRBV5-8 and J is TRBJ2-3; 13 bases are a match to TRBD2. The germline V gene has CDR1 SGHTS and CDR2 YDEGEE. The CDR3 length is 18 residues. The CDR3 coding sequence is TGTGCCGGCAGCCTCCTTACTAGCGGGAGGGCCTCGACAGATACGCAGTATTTT. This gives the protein CAGSLLTSGRASTDTQYF.

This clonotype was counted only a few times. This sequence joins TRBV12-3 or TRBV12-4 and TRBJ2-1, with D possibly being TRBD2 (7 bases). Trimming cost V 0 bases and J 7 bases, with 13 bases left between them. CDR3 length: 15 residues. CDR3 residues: CASSLAGGLQNEQFF. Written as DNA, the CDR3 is TGTGCCAGCAGTTTAGCGGGGGGGCTGCAAAATGAGCAGTTCTTC.

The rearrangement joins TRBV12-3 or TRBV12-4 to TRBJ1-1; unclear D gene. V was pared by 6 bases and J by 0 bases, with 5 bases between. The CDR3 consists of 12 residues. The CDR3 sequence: CASRQMNTEAFF. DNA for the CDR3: TGTGCCAGCAGGCAAATGAACACTGAAGCTTTCTTT.

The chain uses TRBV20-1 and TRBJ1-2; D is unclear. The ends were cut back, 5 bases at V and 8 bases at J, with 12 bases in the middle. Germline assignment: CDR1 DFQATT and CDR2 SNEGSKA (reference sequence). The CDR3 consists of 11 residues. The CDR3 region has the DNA TGCAGTGCTTCAGGATCGAGGGGCTACACCTTC. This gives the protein CSASGSRGYTF.

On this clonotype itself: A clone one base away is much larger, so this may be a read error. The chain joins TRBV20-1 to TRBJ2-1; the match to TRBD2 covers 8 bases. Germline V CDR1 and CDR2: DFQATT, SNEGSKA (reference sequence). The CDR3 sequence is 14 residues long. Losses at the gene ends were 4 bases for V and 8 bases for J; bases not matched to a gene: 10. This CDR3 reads CSAKNREGGDEQFF. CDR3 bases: TGCAGTGCTAAGAACCGGGAGGGGGGTGATGAGCAGTTCTTC.

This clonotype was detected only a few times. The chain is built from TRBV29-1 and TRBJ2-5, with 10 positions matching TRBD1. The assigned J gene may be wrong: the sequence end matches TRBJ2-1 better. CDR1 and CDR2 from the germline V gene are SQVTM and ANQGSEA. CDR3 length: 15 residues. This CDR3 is CSVRTGTGAYNEQFF. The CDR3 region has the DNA TGCAGCGTACGTACCGGGACAGGGGCGTACAATGAGCAGTTCTTC.

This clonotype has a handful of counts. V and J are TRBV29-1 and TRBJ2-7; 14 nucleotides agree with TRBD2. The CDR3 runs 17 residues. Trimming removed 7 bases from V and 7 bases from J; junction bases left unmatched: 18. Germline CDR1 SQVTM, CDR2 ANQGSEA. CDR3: CSAGLAGGRDSEREQYF. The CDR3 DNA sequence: TGCAGCGCCGGACTAGCGGGAGGACGGGACTCGGAGAGGGAGCAGTACTTC.

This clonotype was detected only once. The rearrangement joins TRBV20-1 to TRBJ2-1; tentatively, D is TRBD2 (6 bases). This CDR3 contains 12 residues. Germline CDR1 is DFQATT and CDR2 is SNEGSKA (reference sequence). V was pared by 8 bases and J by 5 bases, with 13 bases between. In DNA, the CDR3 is TGCAGTACGGACTACGCGGACAATGAGCAGTTCTTC. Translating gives CSTDYADNEQFF.

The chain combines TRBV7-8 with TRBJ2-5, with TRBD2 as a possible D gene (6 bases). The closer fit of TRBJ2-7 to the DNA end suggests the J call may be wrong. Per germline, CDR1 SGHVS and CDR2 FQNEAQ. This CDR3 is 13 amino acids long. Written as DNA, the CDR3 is TGTGCCAGCAGCTCCGGAGGGTACTACGAGCAGTACTTC. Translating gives CASSSGGYYEQYF.

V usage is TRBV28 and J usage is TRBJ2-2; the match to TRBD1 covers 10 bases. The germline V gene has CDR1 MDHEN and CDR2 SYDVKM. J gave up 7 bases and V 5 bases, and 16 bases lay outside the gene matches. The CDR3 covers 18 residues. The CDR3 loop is CASSAAGTGVSTRGELFF. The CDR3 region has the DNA TGTGCCAGCAGTGCTGCCGGGACAGGGGTTTCCACTCGCGGGGAGCTGTTTTTT.

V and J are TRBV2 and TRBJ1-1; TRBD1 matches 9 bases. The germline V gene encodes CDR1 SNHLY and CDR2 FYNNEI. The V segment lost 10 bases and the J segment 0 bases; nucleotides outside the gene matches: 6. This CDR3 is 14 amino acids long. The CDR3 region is CAMGGDRVNTEAFF. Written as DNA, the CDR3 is TGTGCCATGGGGGGGGACAGGGTGAACACTGAAGCTTTCTTT.